The T cell receptor (beta chain) under discussion was sequenced for a study of shared clonotypes between healthy human individuals. Study-wide findings and caveats: Several donors had approximately 4.6% of their naive CD4 clonotypes in common.

Genomic DNA from each subset was divided evenly over several immunoSEQ plates. The assay was immunoSEQ multiplex PCR, and TCRdb's table has in-frame clones only and misses some. Here the sample spans 950,000 to 1,200,000 clones, around three quarters being singletons. The count of this clone is one. Its antigen is unidentified. Every one of the donors was a Caucasian adult that lived in Nashville, Tennessee. The sample taken for sequencing was memory CD4+ T cells from PBMCs. Subset denoted: CD45RA-negative fraction. The source of this sequence is a man in his late teens or twenties in good health. Some clones in this sample may be carry-over from other donors' samples.

The CDR3, as DNA: TGTGCCAGCAGCCCAGGGGTCGGAGGGCCCTTGCGGGAGCAGTACTTC. It translates to CASSPGVGGPLREQYF. The chain uses TRBV5-4 and TRBJ2-7; D could derive from TRBD1 or TRBD2 (6 bases each). Germline V gene data show CDR1 as SGHNT and CDR2 as YYREEE (reference sequence). Trimming took off 4 bases at V and 7 bases at J, with 24 bases between the two ends. The CDR3 spans 16 residues.